This T cell receptor beta chain was captured in a study of breast tumors, draining lymph nodes, adjacent tissues. This clonotype was detected many times. What it binds is unknown. Breast cancer patients provided tissue from their axillary draining lymph nodes. MiXCR, applied by TCRdb to the multiplex PCR reads, yields one record per CDR3 protein. This sample yields approximately 230,000 distinct CDR3 sequences, of which about 34% are seen a single time; approximately 4% belongs to the top ten. Findings and caveats of the study: Tumor and nontumor repertoires were significantly more similar in luminal-like than in basal-like breast cancer. Tumor repertoires ranked between lymph nodes and nontumor tissue in diversity, with V and J gene preferences. The lymph node origin of tumor T cells was framed as consistent with a hypothesis, not demonstrated. Findings are consistent with lymph node origin and intratumoral expansion of most tumor T cells.

Germline V CDR1 and CDR2: KGHSH, LQKENI. V gave up 1 base and J gave up 0 bases, with 6 bases separating them. The CDR3 totals 14 residues. The sample was axillary lymph node tissue. The chain has TRBV18 and TRBJ2-5; D remains unclear. This clonotype was obtained from a female donor with breast cancer. Some clones in this sample may be carry-over from other donors' samples. CDR3 sequence (DNA): TGTGCCAGCTCACCACGAGGACACCAAGAGACCCAGTACTTC. It encodes CASSPRGHQETQYF.